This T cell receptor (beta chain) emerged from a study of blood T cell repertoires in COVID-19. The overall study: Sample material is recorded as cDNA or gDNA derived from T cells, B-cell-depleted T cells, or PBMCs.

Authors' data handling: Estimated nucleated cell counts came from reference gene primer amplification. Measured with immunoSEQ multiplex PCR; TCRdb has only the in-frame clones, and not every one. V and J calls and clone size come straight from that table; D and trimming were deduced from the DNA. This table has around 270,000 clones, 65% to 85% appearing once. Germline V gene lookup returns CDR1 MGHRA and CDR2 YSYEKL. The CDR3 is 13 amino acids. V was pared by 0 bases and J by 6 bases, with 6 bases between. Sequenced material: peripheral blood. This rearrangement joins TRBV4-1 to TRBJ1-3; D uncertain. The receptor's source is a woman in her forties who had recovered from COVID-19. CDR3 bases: TGCGCCAGCAGCCAAGATCTAGAAAACACCATATATTTT. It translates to CASSQDLENTIYF.